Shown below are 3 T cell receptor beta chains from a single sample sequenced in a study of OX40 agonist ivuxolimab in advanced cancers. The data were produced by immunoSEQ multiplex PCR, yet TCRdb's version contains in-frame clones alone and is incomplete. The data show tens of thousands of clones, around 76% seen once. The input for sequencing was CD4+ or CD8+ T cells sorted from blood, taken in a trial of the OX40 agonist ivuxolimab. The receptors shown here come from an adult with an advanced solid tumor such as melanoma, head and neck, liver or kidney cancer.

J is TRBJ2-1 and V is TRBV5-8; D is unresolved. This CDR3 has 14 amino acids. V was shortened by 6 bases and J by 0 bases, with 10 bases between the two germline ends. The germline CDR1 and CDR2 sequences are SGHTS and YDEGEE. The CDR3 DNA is TGTGCCAGCACTCAGGAGAGCTCCTACAATGAGCAGTTCTTC. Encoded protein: CASTQESSYNEQFF.

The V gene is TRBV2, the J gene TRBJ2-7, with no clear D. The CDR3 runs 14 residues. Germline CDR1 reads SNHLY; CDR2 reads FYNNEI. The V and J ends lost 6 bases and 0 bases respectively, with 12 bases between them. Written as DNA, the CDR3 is TGTGCCAGCAGCACCTCCCTTCACTCCTACGAGCAGTACTTC. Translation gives CASSTSLHSYEQYF.

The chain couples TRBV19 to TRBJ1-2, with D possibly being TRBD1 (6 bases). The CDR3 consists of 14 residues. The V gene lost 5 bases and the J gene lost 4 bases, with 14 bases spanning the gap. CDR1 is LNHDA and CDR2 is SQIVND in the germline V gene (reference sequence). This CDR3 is CASSEVGAVYGYTF. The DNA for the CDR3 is TGTGCCAGTAGTGAGGTGGGGGCTGTCTATGGCTACACCTTC.